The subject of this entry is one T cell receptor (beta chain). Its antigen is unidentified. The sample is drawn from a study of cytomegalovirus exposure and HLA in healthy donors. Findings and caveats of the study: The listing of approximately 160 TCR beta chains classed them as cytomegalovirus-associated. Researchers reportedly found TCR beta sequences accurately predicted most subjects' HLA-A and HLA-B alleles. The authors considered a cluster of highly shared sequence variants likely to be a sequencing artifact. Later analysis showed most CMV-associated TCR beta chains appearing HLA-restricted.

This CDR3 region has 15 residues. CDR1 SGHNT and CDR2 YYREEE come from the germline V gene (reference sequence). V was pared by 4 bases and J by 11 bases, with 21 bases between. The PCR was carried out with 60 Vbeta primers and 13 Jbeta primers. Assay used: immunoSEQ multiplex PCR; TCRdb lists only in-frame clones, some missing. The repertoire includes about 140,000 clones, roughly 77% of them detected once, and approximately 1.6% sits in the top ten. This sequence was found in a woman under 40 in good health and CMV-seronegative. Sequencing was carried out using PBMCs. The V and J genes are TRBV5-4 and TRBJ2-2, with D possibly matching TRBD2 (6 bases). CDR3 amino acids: CASSRGTESRRELFF. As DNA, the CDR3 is TGTGCCAGCAGCCGGGGGACGGAGAGCCGACGAGAGCTGTTTTTT.